The present T cell receptor beta chain was sequenced within a study of long-term antiretroviral therapy in people with HIV. Study conclusions and caveats: HIV repertoires had narrower CDR3 length ranges than controls. Dominating the repertoire at all time points were the clones that expanded before ART. Post-ART samples showed increased diversity that remained below transplant donor control levels.

Researchers ran immunoSEQ v3.0 at survey level. Clones were read by immunoSEQ multiplex PCR, and TCRdb kept only the in-frame ones, dropping some. The data hold about 39,000 clones, with roughly 90% observed a single time. Comments on this clone: What it binds is not known.

The CDR3 length is 16 residues. Trimming left V 4 bases short and J 6 bases short, with 18 bases between. Per germline, CDR1 SGHDN and CDR2 FVKESK. V is TRBV14 and J is TRBJ2-2; a possible D gene is TRBD1 (5 bases). The specimen comprised unsorted PBMCs, sampled just before starting antiretroviral therapy. The source of this sequence is a woman between 18 and 29 years old with HIV. CDR3 residues: CASSRRIQGSAGELFF. As DNA, the CDR3 is TGTGCCAGCAGCCGCCGTATCCAGGGAAGTGCCGGGGAGCTGTTTTTT.